Here is one TCR beta chain with its context. The CDR3 spans 12 residues. The V gene lost 0 bases and the J gene lost 3 bases, with 6 bases spanning the gap. From germline, CDR1 is GTSNPN and CDR2 SVGIG (reference sequence). Clones were sequenced by immunoSEQ multiplex PCR, and TCRdb holds only the in-frame ones, with some missing. The sample carries more than 95,000 clones, 92% recorded once. This sample was taken from a study of T cell responses to AZD1222 COVID-19 vaccine. The genes are TRBV30 and TRBJ2-7; D is uncertain. The TCR comes from an adult in good health. The sample was peripheral blood, taken on day 0 of AZD1222 vaccination. CDR3 residues: CAWSVSVYEQYF. Written as DNA, the CDR3 is TGTGCCTGGAGTGTCTCTGTCTACGAGCAGTACTTC.